A single sample is the source of the 13 T cell receptor beta chains below, sequenced in a study of CD8 T cells in ankylosing spondylitis. Using its own MiXCR run on the 5' RACE reads, TCRdb lists one record per CDR3 protein. The table shows roughly 240,000 distinct CDR3 sequences, with 32% occurring only once. The sample comprised blood, either unsorted or a sorted T cell fraction (not recorded which). The origin of the receptors is a male donor with ankylosing spondylitis or in good health (not recorded which).

This clonotype showed up just once. This could be a read error, since a much larger clone is one nucleotide away. This chain uses TRBV12-3 or TRBV12-4 with TRBJ2-3; tentative D call: TRBD1 (6 bases). This CDR3 is built from 14 residues. V was clipped by 7 bases and J by 0 bases, with 11 bases between them. CDR3 bases: TGTGCCAGCAACGTAGGGGGTAGCACAGATACGCAGTATTTT. This encodes CASNVGGSTDTQYF.

This clonotype has only one observation. The chain carries TRBV3-1 and TRBJ2-1, with 7 nucleotides matching TRBD2. J lost 8 bases, V lost 5 bases, and 15 bases had no gene match. The CDR3 contains 16 residues. Germline V gives CDR1 LGHDT, CDR2 YNNKEL (reference sequence). The CDR3 region is CASSTRWEGPVDEQFF. DNA of the CDR3: TGTGCCAGCAGCACCCGATGGGAGGGGCCAGTGGATGAGCAGTTCTTC.

This clonotype occurred a few times. In nucleotides, the CDR3 is TGTGCCATCAGTCAGGGACAGGGGAGCAATCAGCCCCAGCATTTT. Translating it yields CAISQGQGSNQPQHF. The gene calls are TRBV10-3 and TRBJ1-5; 10 bases are shared with TRBD1. CDR3 length: 15 residues. From germline, CDR1 is ENHRY and CDR2 SYGVKD. V was pared by 5 bases and J by 1 base, with 2 bases of the junction left unmatched.

This sequence joins TRBV27 and TRBJ1-5; no reliable D call. In germline, CDR1 is MNHEY, CDR2 SMNVEV (reference sequence). This CDR3 region has 14 residues. The V end lost 5 bases, the J end lost 4 bases, and 12 bases lay between the germline ends. CDR3: CASSRGLPNQPQHF. The CDR3 region has the DNA TGTGCCAGCAGTCGAGGACTGCCAAATCAGCCCCAGCATTTT.

The chain employs TRBV12-3 or TRBV12-4 and TRBJ2-2; D unresolved. This CDR3 has 15 amino acids. V lost 2 bases, J lost 2 bases, and 9 bases lay in between. CDR3 nucleotide sequence: TGTGCCAGCAGTTTAAGTCCGGAAAACACCGGGGAGCTGTTTTTT. It encodes CASSLSPENTGELFF.

This clonotype turned up a few times. CDR3 bases: TGTGCCATCAGCCGTCCGGGCGGGGGGCCAGTCGAGCAGTACTTC. It codes for CAISRPGGGPVEQYF. The chain joins TRBV10-3 to TRBJ2-7, with 8 bases aligning to TRBD2. The junction had 13 bases not matched to a gene; V was cut back by 6 bases and J by 6 bases. The germline CDR1 and CDR2 sequences are ENHRY and SYGVKD. The CDR3 consists of 15 residues.

The chain combines TRBV29-1 with TRBJ1-2; 8 positions match TRBD1. The CDR3 totals 16 residues. Germline CDR1 reads SQVTM; CDR2 reads ANQGSEA. Trimming at V came to 0 bases and at J to 4 bases, leaving 10 bases not matched to a gene. CDR3 bases: TGCAGCGTTGAAGAGGCCGGGACAGGATACCTCTATGGCTACACCTTC. This translates into CSVEEAGTGYLYGYTF. The full variable domain, with the rest looked up from reference TRBV29-1 and TRBJ1-2, is SAVISQKPSRDICQRGTSLTIQCQVDSQVTMMFWYRQQPGQSLTLIATANQGSEATYESGFVIDKFPISRPNLTFSTLTVSNMSPEDSSIYLCSVEEAGTGYLYGYTFGSGTRLTVV.

This clonotype has at least ten counts. The chain carries TRBV29-1 and TRBJ1-2; D is undetermined. The length of the CDR3 is 13 residues. Germline V lookup: CDR1 SQVTM, CDR2 ANQGSEA. Trimming stripped 2 bases from V and 2 bases from J, with 9 bases between. CDR3 sequence reads: CSVERPANYGYTF. The CDR3 DNA reads TGCAGCGTTGAACGGCCAGCCAACTATGGCTACACCTTC.

This clonotype showed up just a few times. The chain couples TRBV20-1 to TRBJ2-7; 13 nucleotides align to TRBD2. CDR3 size: 15 residues. Germline V gene lookup returns CDR1 DFQATT and CDR2 SNEGSKA (reference sequence). The V and J ends lost 5 bases and 3 bases, in that order; junction bases with no gene match: 7. The chain's CDR3 is CSAHTTSGGNYEQYF. DNA of the CDR3: TGCAGTGCTCACACGACTAGCGGGGGGAACTACGAGCAGTACTTC.

This clonotype turned up a few times. The V gene is TRBV12-3 or TRBV12-4, the J gene TRBJ2-1; 7 nucleotides match TRBD2. The CDR3 runs 17 residues. With 8 bases clipped from V and 8 bases from J, the junction kept 21 bases outside the gene matches. The CDR3 reads CASSFTPGLPAEDEQFF. CDR3 in DNA: TGTGCCAGCTCCTTTACCCCGGGACTACCCGCGGAGGATGAGCAGTTCTTC.

This chain connects TRBV12-3 or TRBV12-4 to TRBJ2-3, with 7 bases lining up with TRBD1. The trim removed 5 bases at V and 6 bases at J, leaving 8 bases unmatched. The CDR3 extends over 14 amino acids. CDR3 nucleotide sequence: TGTGCCAGCAGTCTTAGGACAGGCCCGGATACGCAGTATTTT. Translating it yields CASSLRTGPDTQYF.

The J gene is TRBJ2-1, the V gene TRBV7-2, with 8 bases identical to TRBD1. V dropped 6 bases and J dropped 15; count of bases not matched to a gene: 19. The CDR3 totals 15 residues. Germline-derived CDR1 and CDR2 are SGHTA and FQGNSA. As DNA, the CDR3 is TGTGCCAGCAGTCAAGCCGGGACAGGCCTTTGGCGGGGGTTCTTC. Translated, it gives CASSQAGTGLWRGFF.

The chain joins TRBV7-9 to TRBJ2-1, with 7 bases identical to TRBD1. CDR1 SEHNR and CDR2 FQNEAQ come from the germline V gene (reference sequence). This CDR3 contains 17 residues. The junction had 9 bases not matched to a gene; V was cut back by 4 bases and J by 0 bases. The chain's CDR3 is CASSSKISGGSYNEQFF. CDR3 DNA: TGTGCCAGCAGCTCTAAAATCTCAGGGGGCTCCTACAATGAGCAGTTCTTC.